This TCR beta chain was observed in a study of early T cells in non-severe SARS-CoV-2 infection (dated by TCRdb to the early 2020s). With regard to the full study: Because TCR sequencing relied on bulk RNA taken from unsorted whole blood, pairing of alpha and beta chains was not possible. Results the study describes overall, beyond this receptor: VDJdb matching was skewed toward anti-spike CD8 responses, so virus-specific expansions were likely underestimated and private and CD4 specificities were missed.

On this clonotype itself: Its antigen is still unknown. It has no much larger one-base neighbor in the sample; base qualities were not kept.

The study was a case-control design nested within a healthcare worker cohort in London, UK, with weekly nasopharyngeal swab PCR tests and blood sampling. Healthcare workers were recruited between 23 and 31 March 2020, during the week of the UK lockdown, and were followed weekly for up to roughly 15 weeks. Between the V and J ends, shortened by 1 base and 3 bases respectively, the junction contains 15 bases. Measured from the cysteine to the phenylalanine, the CDR3 is 16 residues long. The read is trimmed to its CDR3 DNA, 48 bases read in frame from base 1. Via the germline V gene, CDR1 is KGHSH and CDR2 LQKENI. The library was obtained by 5' RACE. For sequencing, a NextSeq 500 was employed. To correct for sequencing error and PCR bias, the TCR library protocol tagged individual cDNA molecules with unique molecular identifiers. TCR alpha and beta chains were both sequenced, and the abundances of alpha and beta sequences in each sample were closely correlated with each other. The source study handled its data this way. V gene, J gene and CDR3 annotation of TCR sequences was performed with Decombinator V4. Expanded TCRs were defined as changing significantly between any two time points under a Poisson model with p below 0.0001. Abundances of TCRs were expressed as counts per million after normalisation to the total number of TCRs sequenced in each sample. TRAV1-2 paired with TRAJ12, TRAJ20 or TRAJ33 defined MAIT TCRs, while TRAV10 paired with TRAJ18 defined iNKT TCRs. VDJdb, accessed on 1 November 2021, was searched for TCRs annotated for CMV, EBV and SARS-CoV-2, and TCRs annotated for more than one antigen were excluded. The public reads were quality trimmed at Q25 with fastp and then assembled into clones with MiXCR by TCRdb, keeping productive beta chains. When rows share a CDR3 protein, they turn into one entry using the most common DNA and genes. These V and J calls are TCRdb output, not the study's own analysis. Counted in this sample were tens of thousands of distinct CDR3 sequences; roughly 12% of them appeared once. The biggest ten clones account for 2.7% of the sample.

This sequence originates from an adult who was a healthcare worker with PCR-confirmed SARS-CoV-2 infection or an uninfected control (not recorded which). This sequence uses TRBV18 and TRBJ2-5; no D gene can be assigned with confidence. This material consisted of whole blood, taken at baseline. The CDR3: CASSPLVAAPKETQYF. At the DNA level, the sequence is TGTGCCAGCTCACCACTAGTTGCCGCGCCCAAAGAGACCCAGTACTTC.